These 24 T cell receptor beta chains originate from one sample sequenced in a study of CD8 T cells in ankylosing spondylitis. Study results and caveats: Seemingly characteristic of ankylosing spondylitis blood was a TCR beta motif consisting of about 8 highly homologous variants.

Each CDR3 protein is one row after TCRdb ran MiXCR on the 5' RACE reads. The table lists around 450,000 distinct CDR3 sequences, 25% to 30% of them singletons. No antigen has been assigned to these receptors. Sequencing was performed on blood, either unsorted or a sorted T cell fraction (not recorded which). Receptor source: a male donor with ankylosing spondylitis.

The chain couples TRBV11-2 to TRBJ2-2, with a tentative D call TRBD2 (6 bases). With 5 bases removed from V and 6 bases from J, the gap between germline ends came to 13 bases. This CDR3 comprises 14 residues. The germline V gene has CDR1 SGHAT and CDR2 FQNNGV. In DNA, the CDR3 is TGTGCCAGCAGCCCCGCTAGCGAGTCCGGGGAGCTGTTTTTT. It specifies CASSPASESGELFF. Complete variable domain (other parts from reference TRBV11-2 and TRBJ2-2): EAGVAQSPRYKIIEKRQSVAFWCNPISGHATLYWYQQILGQGPKLLIQFQNNGVVDDSQLPKDRFSAERLKGVDSTLKIQPAKLEDSAVYLCASSPASESGELFFGEGSRLTVL.

This rearrangement joins TRBV2 to TRBJ2-7; D possibly corresponds to TRBD2 (6 bases). The V end lost 4 bases, the J end lost 12 bases, and 10 bases lay between the germline ends. Germline lookup yields CDR1 SNHLY and CDR2 FYNNEI. The CDR3 is 10 residues long. CDR3 in amino acids: CASSVSSVYF. DNA for the CDR3: TGTGCCAGCAGTGTTTCTAGCGTGTACTTC.

There are a few counts of this clonotype. The rearrangement uses TRBV7-2 and TRBJ2-1, with 8 bases aligning to TRBD1. This CDR3 is 13 amino acids long. The germline V gene has CDR1 SGHTA and CDR2 FQGNSA. V trimming: 5 bases; J trimming: 6 bases; junction bases outside the gene matches: 3. The DNA for the CDR3 is TGTGCCAGCAGCAGAGGGACAGGCAATGAGCAGTTCTTC. Translating gives CASSRGTGNEQFF.

This clonotype appeared a few times. CDR3 in DNA: TGCAGTGCTTACCTAGCGGGAGTAACAGATACGCAGTATTTT. Its protein is CSAYLAGVTDTQYF. The V call is TRBV20-1, the J call TRBJ2-3, with TRBD2 matching 10 bases. The germline gives CDR1 DFQATT, CDR2 SNEGSKA (reference sequence). The CDR3 is made up of 14 amino acids. Trimming took 5 bases from V and 3 from J; bases not matched to a gene: 5.

This clonotype was counted between two and nine times. The chain joins TRBV20-1 to TRBJ1-5, with 12 bases matching TRBD1. V shed 5 bases, J shed 5 bases, and the junction held 13 bases outside the gene matches. This CDR3 has 17 amino acids. Looked up from germline, CDR1 is DFQATT and CDR2 is SNEGSKA (reference sequence). The CDR3, as DNA: TGCAGTGCTGGGGGGACAGGGGGCCTTGGGTTGGATCAGCCCCAGCATTTT. Its protein product is CSAGGTGGLGLDQPQHF.

The rearrangement uses TRBV25-1 and TRBJ1-2; 8 bases line up with TRBD1. Germline CDR1 reads MGHDK; CDR2 reads SYGVNS. Trimming removed 4 bases from V and 6 bases from J; junction bases left unmatched: 4. The CDR3 consists of 13 residues. The CDR3 reads CASSAGQGHGYTF. In DNA, the CDR3 is TGTGCCAGCAGTGCCGGACAGGGACATGGCTACACCTTC.

The chain combines TRBV24-1 with TRBJ2-2; the D is unclear. The V and J ends lost 6 bases and 0 bases respectively, with 10 bases between them. Per the germline V gene, CDR1 is KGHDR and CDR2 is SFDVKD. The CDR3 contains 15 residues. The CDR3 DNA reads as TGTGCCACCAGTTCGAGACCGACGAACACCGGGGAGCTGTTTTTT. It yields the protein CATSSRPTNTGELFF.

DNA for the CDR3: TGTGCCAGCAGCTTTGGGGGGGGCGGAACCTACAATGAGCAGTTCTTC. This translates into CASSFGGGGTYNEQFF. V usage is TRBV11-2 and J usage is TRBJ2-1; possible D gene TRBD2, 7 bases. This CDR3 has 16 residues. The germline V gene has CDR1 SGHAT and CDR2 FQNNGV. V lost 3 bases to trimming and J lost 2 bases, with 14 bases between them.

The rearrangement links TRBV12-3 or TRBV12-4 to TRBJ1-5; D is undetermined. With 3 bases removed from V and 1 base from J, the gap between germline ends came to 7 bases. CDR3 size: 14 residues. The CDR3 loop reads CASSFSESNQPQHF. The CDR3 nucleotides read TGTGCCAGCAGTTTTTCAGAAAGCAATCAGCCCCAGCATTTT.

V usage is TRBV7-2 and J usage is TRBJ1-1, with D unresolved. V was cut by 3 bases and J by 6 bases, with 11 bases left in between. CDR1 is SGHTA and CDR2 is FQGNSA in the germline V gene. The CDR3 has 13 residues. This CDR3 reads CASSFKREAEAFF. DNA for the CDR3: TGTGCCAGCAGCTTTAAGAGAGAAGCTGAAGCTTTCTTT.

CDR3 sequence reads: CSASTGGNEQFF. CDR3 coding DNA: TGCAGTGCTAGTACCGGGGGCAATGAGCAGTTCTTC. The chain has TRBV20-1 and TRBJ2-1, with D perhaps TRBD2 (6 bases). Trimming took 3 bases from V and 6 from J, leaving 9 bases between them. The CDR3 totals 12 residues. The germline V gene has CDR1 DFQATT and CDR2 SNEGSKA (reference sequence).

This clonotype was seen a handful of times. The chain is built from TRBV2 and TRBJ1-2; D unresolved. From germline, CDR1 is SNHLY and CDR2 FYNNEI. There are 15 residues in the CDR3. V lost 2 bases to trimming and J lost 4 bases, with 14 bases between them. The chain's CDR3 is CASSERLPPGYGYTF. In DNA, the CDR3 is TGTGCCAGCAGTGAACGGTTACCACCAGGCTATGGCTACACCTTC.

This chain uses TRBV7-2 with TRBJ2-2; D possibly corresponds to TRBD1 (6 bases). Germline CDR1 reads SGHTA; CDR2 reads FQGNSA. Trimming cost V 5 bases and J 1 base, with 8 bases left between them. The CDR3 totals 14 residues. The CDR3 here is CASSEDRNTGELFF. CDR3 bases: TGTGCCAGCAGCGAGGACAGGAACACCGGGGAGCTGTTTTTT.

This chain joins TRBV7-9 and TRBJ1-1; D unresolved. From germline, CDR1 is SEHNR and CDR2 FQNEAQ (reference sequence). The V end lost 4 bases, the J end lost 3 bases, and 12 bases lay between the germline ends. The CDR3 loop spans 14 amino acids. The CDR3 loop is CASSSPVEYTEAFF. CDR3 sequence (DNA): TGTGCCAGCAGCTCCCCCGTCGAGTACACTGAAGCTTTCTTT.

This clonotype occurred a few times. This chain uses TRBV20-1 with TRBJ1-1, with D possibly being TRBD1 (6 bases). Germline values: CDR1 DFQATT, CDR2 SNEGSKA (reference sequence). The CDR3 loop spans 12 amino acids. V was shortened by 4 bases and J by 4 bases, with 10 bases between the two germline ends. The CDR3 region has the DNA TGCAGTGCTAACAGGGTGAGCACTGAAGCTTTCTTT. Translating it yields CSANRVSTEAFF.

This sequence joins TRBV7-2 and TRBJ2-3, with a possible D match to TRBD2 (6 bases). The CDR3 totals 12 residues. Looked up from germline, CDR1 is SGHTA and CDR2 is FQGNSA. The germline V and J ends were trimmed by 5 bases and 8 bases, with 11 bases remaining between them. DNA for the CDR3: TGTGCCAGCAGCACGGGAGCCGGTACGCAGTATTTT. Residues: CASSTGAGTQYF.

This chain connects TRBV11-2 to TRBJ1-2; D not certain. Trimming pared 1 base from V and 7 bases from J, leaving 10 bases between. Germline values: CDR1 SGHAT, CDR2 FQNNGV. The CDR3 is 13 amino acids. The CDR3: CASSLGPHVGYTF. The CDR3 nucleotides read TGTGCCAGCAGCTTAGGCCCCCATGTTGGCTACACCTTC. The full variable domain, rest sourced from reference TRBV11-2 and TRBJ1-2, is EAGVAQSPRYKIIEKRQSVAFWCNPISGHATLYWYQQILGQGPKLLIQFQNNGVVDDSQLPKDRFSAERLKGVDSTLKIQPAKLEDSAVYLCASSLGPHVGYTFGSGTRLTVV.

This clonotype was detected a few times. The chain joins TRBV14 to TRBJ1-3, with TRBD1 matching 11 bases. After removal of 1 base from V and 11 bases from J, the junction contained 7 bases not matched to a gene. Germline CDR1 and CDR2: SGHDN and FVKESK. The CDR3 consists of 15 residues. DNA of the CDR3: TGTGCCAGCAGCCAAGCGAGGACAGGGGGCCCGGCCATATATTTT. Its protein product is CASSQARTGGPAIYF.

The chain recombines TRBV20-1 with TRBJ2-5; D remains unclear. V dropped 4 bases and J dropped 0 bases, with 9 bases sitting between them. The CDR3 runs 13 residues. Germline-derived CDR1 and CDR2 are DFQATT and SNEGSKA (reference sequence). CDR3 DNA: TGCAGTGCTACCCAGACTTACCAAGAGACCCAGTACTTC. It is translated as CSATQTYQETQYF.

The rearrangement links TRBV3-1 to TRBJ2-1; TRBD2 matches at 7 bases. V was pared by 7 bases and J by 7 bases, with 10 bases of the junction left unmatched. CDR3 length equals 14 residues. The V gene's germline CDR1 is LGHDT and CDR2 YNNKEL (reference sequence). DNA for the CDR3: TGTGCCAGCACTTCCGGGGGACTAAGTAATGAGCAGTTCTTC. It codes for CASTSGGLSNEQFF.

This chain links TRBV25-1 with TRBJ2-5; 14 bases map to TRBD2. The CDR3 covers 15 residues. Germline trimming cut 5 bases from V and 5 bases from J; bases unmatched to any gene: 4. Looked up from germline, CDR1 is MGHDK and CDR2 is SYGVNS. The CDR3 DNA reads as TGTGCCAGCAGTAAGGGACTAGCGGGAGTTGAGACCCAGTACTTC. It encodes CASSKGLAGVETQYF.

This chain connects TRBV5-1 to TRBJ1-3; TRBD1 is a possible D gene (6 bases). The CDR3 has 14 amino acids. Germline V CDR1 and CDR2: SGHRS, YFSETQ. The germline V and J ends were trimmed by 0 bases and 10 bases, with 14 bases remaining between them. The CDR3 DNA follows: TGCGCCAGCAGCTTGGGGACAGATGACGGGACCATATATTTT. Its protein product is CASSLGTDDGTIYF.

This chain uses TRBV5-1 with TRBJ2-5; 14 bases agree with TRBD2. This CDR3 has 15 residues. V gave up 7 bases and J gave up 1 base; unmatched junction bases: 3. Per the germline V gene, CDR1 is SGHRS and CDR2 is YFSETQ. The CDR3 loop is CASATSGRVQETQYF. The CDR3 DNA reads TGCGCCAGCGCGACTAGCGGGAGGGTCCAAGAGACCCAGTACTTC. The full variable domain, with the rest looked up from reference TRBV5-1 and TRBJ2-5, is KAGVTQTPRYLIKTRGQQVTLSCSPISGHRSVSWYQQTPGQGLQFLFEYFSETQRNKGNFPGRFSGRQFSNSRSEMNVSTLELGDSALYLCASATSGRVQETQYFGPGTRLLVL.

This rearrangement joins TRBV12-3 or TRBV12-4 to TRBJ2-7, with D tentatively TRBD2 (7 bases). The CDR3 length is 13 residues. The ends were cut back, 9 bases at V and 2 bases at J, with 14 bases in the middle. CDR3 nucleotide sequence: TGTGCCAGTATGCTAGGGGGGGCCTACGAGCAGTACGTC. Translating it yields CASMLGGAYEQYV.